The clone carrying this TCR beta chain appeared many times. Researchers prepared the TCRbeta library using unique molecular identifiers, the study reports. TCRdb processed the PCR reads anew with MiXCR; each CDR3 protein has one entry. Here the sample spans a few hundred thousand distinct CDR3 sequences, more than 8% being singletons. V shed 4 bases and J shed 1 base, with 8 bases lying between them. The CDR3 has 13 amino acids. Germline CDR1 is SGHRS and CDR2 is YFSETQ. These data belong to a study of T-cell reconstitution after alpha-beta-depleted transplantation in children. The rearrangement uses TRBV5-1 and TRBJ2-5; the D call may be TRBD1 or TRBD2 (5 bases each). The specimen comprised PBMCs from the stem cell graft donor, sampled from the stem cell graft. This clonotype was obtained from a human donor who donated a stem cell graft to a child with SCID. This chain's CDR3 is CASSPGTQETQYF. CDR3 nucleotide sequence: TGCGCCAGCAGCCCGGGGACCCAAGAGACCCAGTACTTC.